This T cell receptor (beta chain) was identified during a study of cytomegalovirus exposure and HLA in healthy donors. About this clone: Its antigen is not known.

Study observations and caveats: Cytomegalovirus association was assigned to around 150 TCR beta chains. Later analysis identified a missense DCLRE1C variant that was linked to TCR beta V- and J-gene trimming.

CDR1 MDHEN and CDR2 SYDVKM come from the germline V gene. V lost 4 bases to trimming and J lost 0 bases, with 9 bases between them. This CDR3 has 15 amino acids. 13 Jbeta primers and 60 Vbeta primers were used for the PCR. Generated by immunoSEQ multiplex PCR, the TCRdb table keeps only in-frame clones and is missing some. The profile shows about 160,000 clones, 55% to 70% of them singletons. Material for sequencing was PBMCs. This TCR came from a woman in her fifties or sixties in good health and CMV-seropositive. This chain uses TRBV28 with TRBJ1-4; a weak D match, TRBD1 (5 bases). CDR3 amino acids: CASSYQGTTNEKLFF. CDR3 bases: TGTGCCAGCAGTTACCAGGGAACAACTAATGAAAAACTGTTTTTT.